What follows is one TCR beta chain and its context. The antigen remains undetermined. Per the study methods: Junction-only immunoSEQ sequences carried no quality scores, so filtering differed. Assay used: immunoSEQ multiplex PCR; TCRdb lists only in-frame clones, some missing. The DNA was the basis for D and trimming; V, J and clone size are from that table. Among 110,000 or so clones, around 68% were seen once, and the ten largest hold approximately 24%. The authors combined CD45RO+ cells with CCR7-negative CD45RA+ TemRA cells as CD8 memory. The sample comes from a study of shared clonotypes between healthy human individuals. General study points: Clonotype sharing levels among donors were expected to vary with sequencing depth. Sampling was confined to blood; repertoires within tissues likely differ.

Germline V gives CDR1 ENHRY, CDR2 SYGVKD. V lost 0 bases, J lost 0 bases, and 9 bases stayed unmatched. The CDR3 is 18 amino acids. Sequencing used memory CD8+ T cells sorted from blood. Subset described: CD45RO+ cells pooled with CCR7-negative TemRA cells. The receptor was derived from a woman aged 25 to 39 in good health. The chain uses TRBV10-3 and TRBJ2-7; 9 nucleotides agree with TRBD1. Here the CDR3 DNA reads TGTGCCATCAGTGAGTCGGGCTACGGGACAGGGAGCTCCTACGAGCAGTACTTC. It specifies CAISESGYGTGSSYEQYF.